What follows is one T cell receptor (beta chain) and its context. Its antigen remains unknown. Primers included in the PCR were 60 Vbeta and 13 Jbeta primers. Clones were sequenced by immunoSEQ multiplex PCR, and TCRdb holds only the in-frame ones, with some missing. Seen here are 150,000 to 200,000 clones, over 65% observed once, and the top ten hold approximately 1.8%. These data come from a study of cytomegalovirus exposure and HLA in healthy donors. Notes on the study in general: A later analysis reported that several of the most significant clusters appeared to be linked to common viral pathogens, among them Epstein-Barr virus.

The CDR3 consists of 13 residues. The germline V gene has CDR1 SNHLY and CDR2 FYNNEI. With 8 bases removed from V and 8 bases from J, the gap between germline ends came to 18 bases. The chain is built from TRBV2 and TRBJ1-2; D gene uncertain. This clonotype originated in a woman aged 25 to 39 in good health and CMV-seronegative. The material sequenced was PBMCs. In DNA, the CDR3 is TGTGCCAGCGTCCGAGAGGGCGCGGGAGGCTACACCTTC. Protein product: CASVREGAGGYTF.